The next 21 T cell receptor beta chains were all read from a single sample in a study of T cells in Graves' hyperthyroidism and ophthalmopathy. RNA transcripts were the template for amplifying TCR beta CDR3 regions. The HTBI primer set was used in a first-round RT-PCR of the TCR CDR3. Each CDR3 protein gets one entry after TCRdb re-called the multiplex PCR reads with MiXCR. The sample lists a few hundred thousand distinct CDR3 sequences; about 45% were seen once. The sample comprised peripheral blood or thyroid tissue (not recorded which). The receptors stem from an adult woman with Graves' disease, either hyperthyroidism or ophthalmopathy (not recorded which).

As DNA, the CDR3 is TGTGCCACCAGCATTAACACTGAAGCTTTCTTT. This sequence encodes CATSINTEAFF. V gene TRBV15 combines with J gene TRBJ1-1; D not certain. V lost 4 bases and J lost 2, with 2 bases in between. From germline, CDR1 is LNHNV and CDR2 YYDKDF (reference sequence). This CDR3 is built from 11 residues.

This chain joins TRBV7-9 and TRBJ1-1; TRBD1 agrees at 8 bases. CDR1 and CDR2 from the germline V gene are SEHNR and FQNEAQ (reference sequence). The CDR3 is 15 residues long. The J segment lost 1 base and the V segment lost 7 bases, leaving 8 bases of the junction unmatched. This CDR3 is CASTHRTGPNTEAFF. CDR3 in DNA: TGTGCCAGCACCCACCGGACAGGGCCGAACACTGAAGCTTTCTTT.

This chain connects TRBV7-9 to TRBJ2-6, with D hard to call. V lost 6 bases and J 1 base, leaving 7 bases between the germline ends. The CDR3 totals 14 residues. The germline V gene encodes CDR1 SEHNR and CDR2 FQNEAQ (reference sequence). CDR3 in DNA: TGTGCCAGCAGGAGAAGTTCTGGGGCCAACGTCCTGACTTTC. This gives the protein CASRRSSGANVLTF.

This clonotype showed up just once. The V and J genes are TRBV20-1 and TRBJ1-2, with D perhaps matching TRBD1 (5 bases). The ends were cut back, 8 bases at V and 1 base at J, with 14 bases in the middle. This CDR3 has 13 amino acids. Per germline, CDR1 DFQATT and CDR2 SNEGSKA (reference sequence). The CDR3: CSPAQGSNYGYTF. As DNA, the CDR3 is TGCAGTCCCGCTCAGGGCAGTAACTATGGCTACACCTTC.

The rearrangement uses TRBV5-1 and TRBJ2-4; 7 nucleotides agree with TRBD1. Trimming cost V 1 base and J 9 bases; bases outside gene matches: 7. The CDR3 is made up of 14 amino acids. Per the germline V gene, CDR1 is SGHRS and CDR2 is YFSETQ. Here the CDR3 DNA reads TGCGCCAGCAGCTTGACAGGGGAATTGAGCATTCAGTACTTC. It is translated as CASSLTGELSIQYF.

This clonotype has more than one count but fewer than ten. V is TRBV7-3 and J is TRBJ1-1, with D tentatively TRBD1 (6 bases). The CDR3 consists of 14 residues. CDR1 and CDR2 from the germline V gene are SGHTA and FQGTGA. Trimming stripped 6 bases from V and 10 bases from J, with 21 bases between. CDR3 sequence: CASSLGGYSSGAFF. The CDR3 region has the DNA TGTGCCAGCAGTTTAGGGGGATACAGTTCGGGAGCTTTCTTT.

A note on this clonotype: One end of the junction does not line up with germline, which may come from a read error. V and J are TRBV6-5 and TRBJ2-7; tentative D call: TRBD2 (5 bases). The CDR3 extends over 14 amino acids. Germline values: CDR1 MNHEY, CDR2 SVGAGI. The CDR3: CAISGGFLGYEQYF. The CDR3 DNA is TGTGCCATCAGTGGAGGATTCTTGGGTTACGAGCAGTACTTC.

This chain uses TRBV7-8 with TRBJ1-1, with TRBD1 as a possible D gene (5 bases). The V end was cut by 7 bases, the J end by 7 bases, with 13 bases between. The CDR3 has 12 amino acids. Germline values: CDR1 SGHVS, CDR2 FQNEAQ. Written as DNA, the CDR3 is TGTGCCAGCACTAGGGGCGCGGATGAAGCTTTCTTT. Its protein is CASTRGADEAFF.

This clonotype was detected many times. V usage is TRBV4-2 and J usage is TRBJ1-1; D gene uncertain. The CDR3 totals 14 residues. CDR1 is LGHNA and CDR2 is YNFKEQ in the germline V gene. V dropped 5 bases and J dropped 4 bases, with 14 bases sitting between them. CDR3 region: CASSSSSGVTEAFF. The CDR3 DNA follows: TGTGCCAGCAGCAGTAGCTCAGGCGTCACTGAAGCTTTCTTT.

This clonotype appeared a single time. The genes are TRBV20-1 and TRBJ2-5, with 9 nucleotides matching TRBD1. The CDR3 runs 14 residues. The trim removed 5 bases at V and 9 bases at J, leaving 13 bases unmatched. CDR1 DFQATT and CDR2 SNEGSKA come from the germline V gene (reference sequence). The CDR3 DNA is TGCAGTGCTGAATCCCGGGACAGGGCAGGGTCCCAGTACTTC. Its translation is CSAESRDRAGSQYF.

At least ten counts were recorded for this clonotype. The chain couples TRBV6-1 to TRBJ1-5; D not certain. The V end lost 1 base, the J end lost 1 base, and 8 bases lay between the germline ends. The V gene's germline CDR1 is MNHNS and CDR2 SASEGT. The CDR3 covers 15 residues. The CDR3 DNA reads TGTGCCAGCAGTGAAGTACAGATCAGCAATCAGCCCCAGCATTTT. The encoded protein is CASSEVQISNQPQHF.

This clonotype was observed many times. The rearrangement links TRBV7-9 to TRBJ1-6, with TRBD1 identical over 7 bases. V gave up 5 bases and J gave up 10 bases; unmatched junction bases: 8. Germline CDR1 reads SEHNR; CDR2 reads FQNEAQ (reference sequence). The CDR3 length is 14 residues. CDR3 sequence (DNA): TGTGCCAGCAGCAGGGACAGTTCCGTCTCACCCCTCCACTTT. Encoded protein: CASSRDSSVSPLHF.

This chain uses TRBV27 with TRBJ2-7, with unresolved D. The CDR3 runs 14 residues. Germline V gene data show CDR1 as MNHEY and CDR2 as SMNVEV (reference sequence). The V and J ends lost 7 bases and 2 bases respectively, with 15 bases between them. This CDR3 reads CASKFVNSAYEQYF. The CDR3 region has the DNA TGTGCCAGCAAATTCGTCAACAGCGCCTACGAGCAGTACTTC.

This clonotype has a single count. This sequence joins TRBV2 and TRBJ1-5; 7 nucleotides agree with TRBD1. V lost 8 bases and J lost 11; bases outside the gene matches: 21. Looked up from germline, CDR1 is SNHLY and CDR2 is FYNNEI. The CDR3 length is 16 residues. CDR3 sequence reads: CASVRMMGTVQETQHF. The CDR3 coding sequence is TGTGCCAGCGTGCGGATGATGGGGACAGTCCAAGAGACCCAGCATTTT. The whole variable domain, remainder taken from reference TRBV2 and TRBJ1-5, is EPEVTQTPSHQVTQMGQEVILRCVPISNHLYFYWYRQILGQKVEFLVSFYNNEISEKSEIFDDQFSVERPDGSNFTLKIRSTKLEDSAMYFCASVRMMGTVQETQHFGDGTRLSIL.

J is TRBJ2-5 and V is TRBV10-3, with D perhaps matching TRBD1 (6 bases). Germline assignment: CDR1 ENHRY and CDR2 SYGVKD. Trimming shortened V by 7 bases and J by 1 base, and 10 bases separated the two germline ends. The CDR3 has 13 residues. In DNA, the CDR3 is TGTGCCATCAAGGACAGCGTCCAAGAGACCCAGTACTTC. As protein: CAIKDSVQETQYF.

The J gene is TRBJ1-1, the V gene TRBV21-1. TRBV21-1 is an annotated pseudogene. This CDR3 is built from 15 residues. The CDR3 DNA follows: TGTGCCAGCAGCAGACTAGGGACGGTGAACACTGAAGCTTTCTTT. Amino acids: CASSRLGTVNTEAFF.

V and J are TRBV9 and TRBJ2-7; 14 bases agree with TRBD2. Germline lookup yields CDR1 SGDLS and CDR2 YYNGEE. The CDR3 consists of 15 residues. V trimming: 0 bases; J trimming: 9 bases; junction bases outside the gene matches: 5. DNA for the CDR3: TGTGCCAGCAGCGTAGCGGGACTAGCGGGAGAATGGCAGTACTTC. Protein sequence: CASSVAGLAGEWQYF.

This clonotype appeared many times. CDR3 sequence reads: CATSDWTGGLNTGELFF. The CDR3 DNA follows: TGTGCCACCAGTGATTGGACAGGGGGCCTGAACACCGGGGAGCTGTTTTTT. The J gene is TRBJ2-2, the V gene TRBV24-1, with 11 nucleotides matching TRBD1. There are 17 residues in the CDR3. J lost 1 base, V lost 2 bases, and 2 bases had no gene match. Germline values: CDR1 KGHDR, CDR2 SFDVKD.

V usage is TRBV20-1 and J usage is TRBJ1-1; D gene unclear. Germline assignment: CDR1 DFQATT and CDR2 SNEGSKA (reference sequence). The CDR3 covers 14 residues. Between the trimmed V and J ends, which lost 5 bases and 2 bases, there was a span of 15 bases. CDR3 coding DNA: TGCAGTGCTCGCAACCGGCTGGCCAACACTGAAGCTTTCTTT. It yields the protein CSARNRLANTEAFF.

This clonotype occurred many times. The chain uses TRBV10-3 and TRBJ2-2, with a tentative D call TRBD1 (6 bases). CDR1 and CDR2 (germline): ENHRY, SYGVKD. Trimming removed 4 bases at V and 1 base at J, with 10 bases between. The CDR3 totals 15 residues. In DNA, the CDR3 is TGTGCCATCAGTGGGACAGACATGAACACCGGGGAGCTGTTTTTT. Amino acids: CAISGTDMNTGELFF.

There are many counts of this clonotype. The V gene is TRBV11-2, the J gene TRBJ2-5, with 10 bases that match TRBD1. CDR3 size: 15 residues. Germline CDR1 is SGHAT and CDR2 is FQNNGV. V trimming: 2 bases; J trimming: 5 bases; junction bases outside the gene matches: 5. CDR3 loop: CASSLLVTGGETQYF. DNA of the CDR3: TGTGCCAGCAGCTTATTAGTGACAGGGGGCGAGACCCAGTACTTC.